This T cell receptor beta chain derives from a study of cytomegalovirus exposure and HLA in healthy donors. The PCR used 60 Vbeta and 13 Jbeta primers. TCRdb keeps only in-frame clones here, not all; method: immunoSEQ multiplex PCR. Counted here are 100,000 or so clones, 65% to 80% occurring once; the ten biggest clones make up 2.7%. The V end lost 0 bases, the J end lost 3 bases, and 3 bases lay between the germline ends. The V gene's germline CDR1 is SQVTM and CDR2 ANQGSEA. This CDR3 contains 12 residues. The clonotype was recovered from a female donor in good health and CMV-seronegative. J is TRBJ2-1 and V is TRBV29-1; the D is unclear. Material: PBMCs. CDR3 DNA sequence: TGCAGCGTTGAAGATAGCTACAATGAGCAGTTCTTC. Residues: CSVEDSYNEQFF.